This T cell receptor (beta chain) comes out of a study of T cell responses to AZD1222 COVID-19 vaccine. General study points: Spike-specific TCR repertoires showed rising breadth and depth after two AZD1222 doses. Nearly half of spike-specific TCRs reportedly target variant regions that are unmutated in the B.1.351 and B.1.1.7 variants.

Deletions cut 4 bases from V and 7 bases from J, with 12 bases between. CDR1 and CDR2 (germline): MNHEY, SVGEGT. The CDR3 length is 13 residues. Concerning this clone itself: Its antigen is undetermined.

The assay was immunoSEQ multiplex PCR, and TCRdb's table has in-frame clones only and misses some. The table has 95,000 or so clones, 85% to 90% seen once. The sequence was obtained from an adult in good health. The specimen comprised peripheral blood, sampled on day 0 of MenACWY control vaccination. V is TRBV6-2 or TRBV6-3 and J is TRBJ2-3; no clear D gene. The CDR3 spells CASSSSDWYTQYF. In DNA, the CDR3 is TGTGCCAGCAGTTCTTCCGACTGGTATACGCAGTATTTT.